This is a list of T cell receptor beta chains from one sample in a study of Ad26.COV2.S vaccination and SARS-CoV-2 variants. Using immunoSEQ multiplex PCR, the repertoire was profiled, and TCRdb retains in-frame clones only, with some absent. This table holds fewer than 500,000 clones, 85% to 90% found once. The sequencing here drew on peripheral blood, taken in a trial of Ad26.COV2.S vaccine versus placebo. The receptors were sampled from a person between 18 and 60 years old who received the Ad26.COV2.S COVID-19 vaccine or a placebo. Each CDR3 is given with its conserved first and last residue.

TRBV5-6 CASSLLGGEMVVQYF
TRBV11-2 CASSQSRQGTIGQYF
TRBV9 CASSVARLGDSYNEQFF
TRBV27 CASSHTGGNGYTF
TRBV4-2 CASSQGDSAGANVLTF
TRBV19 CASSPTGYNEQFF
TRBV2 CASRWPPPGHSASNYGYTF
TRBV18 CASSTTAGDGYTF
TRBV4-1 CASSPNPKNIQYF
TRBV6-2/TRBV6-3 CASSSDRGYGYTF
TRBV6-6 CASSYRAFQGGGYTF
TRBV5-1 CASSSTGSADTQYF
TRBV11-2 CASSWDLGNEQFF
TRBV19 CASSLAVSTEAFF
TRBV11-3 CASSLISGKETQYF
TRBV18 CASSRDRNEKLFF
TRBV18 CASSPGHDSTDTQYF
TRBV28 CASSRGQGPINSPLHF
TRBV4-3 CASSQYSEPNYGYTF
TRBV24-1 CATSDGTGYPDTGELFF
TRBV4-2 CASSQGRTGGLVYEQYF
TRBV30 CAWSVLGSEKLFF
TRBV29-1 CSVDGGADTQYF
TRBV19 CASSIPRGYDYGYTF
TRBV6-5 CASSYGDSSYTEAFF
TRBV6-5 CASRPGQLNTEAFF
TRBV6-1 CASSELPGRPVQETQYF
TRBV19 CASSMGHPSAGSSYNEQFF
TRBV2 CASSATTPNTEAFF
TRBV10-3 CAIRDRVNEKLFF
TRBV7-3 CASSFQGAGEQYF
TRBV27 CASSLSLAGVHGELFF
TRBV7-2 CASSPQGAWETQYF
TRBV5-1 CASSLGAQGYGYTF
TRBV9 CASSPGGNTDTQYF
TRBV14 CASSLLAGMQKFF
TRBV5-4 CASSLDRNIQYF
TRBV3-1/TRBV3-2 CASRQGAGETQYF
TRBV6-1 CASSEIRMGSPLHF
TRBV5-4 CASSSTDTAAQYF
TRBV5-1 CASSFRDSDTEAFF
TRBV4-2 CASSQVPGFTDTIYF
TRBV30 CAWSVAQGNWRNEKLFF
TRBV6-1 CASSEKGWPDQPQHF
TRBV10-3 CAITERLAGSSYNEQFF
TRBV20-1 CSASGAAGRPQETQYF
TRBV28 CASNGSGGNTEAFF
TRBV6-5 CASSGRGHANEKLFF
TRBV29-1 CSAGGRLQETQYF
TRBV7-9 CASSLRGTSYEQYF
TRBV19 CASMGPGGEISPLHF
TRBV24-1 CATSDPVGEGWNEQFF
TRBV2 CASREGDEQFF